What follows are 7 T cell receptor beta chains derived from one specimen sequenced in a study of blood T cells in healthy people across ages. Combining a sample-barcoded 5' primer with a J-beta primer mix, a second PCR ran for roughly 7 to 11 cycles. TCRdb re-derived calls from the 5' RACE reads in MiXCR, one entry per CDR3 protein. The sample lists 550,000 to 800,000 distinct CDR3 sequences; roughly 21% were seen once. The sample consisted of blood. These receptors all stem from an older man in good health.

The chain employs TRBV29-1 and TRBJ2-7, with a weak D call TRBD1 (6 bases). The V and J ends lost 0 bases and 7 bases respectively, with 13 bases between them. The CDR3 has 13 amino acids. The V gene's germline CDR1 is SQVTM and CDR2 ANQGSEA. Written as DNA, the CDR3 is TGCAGCGTTGAAGACGGACAGCTGGGAGAGCAGTACTTC. This encodes CSVEDGQLGEQYF.

This clonotype was detected only a few times. The rearrangement links TRBV7-9 to TRBJ2-5, with a possible D match to TRBD1 (6 bases). This CDR3 has 13 amino acids. Trimming left V 7 bases short and J 4 bases short, with 13 bases between. Germline V gene data show CDR1 as SEHNR and CDR2 as FQNEAQ (reference sequence). For the CDR3, the DNA is TGTGCCAGCACCCAGGACAGTATAGAGACCCAGTACTTC. It specifies CASTQDSIETQYF.

V gene TRBV24-1 combines with J gene TRBJ2-5; 7 nucleotides agree with TRBD1. Germline loops: CDR1 KGHDR, CDR2 SFDVKD. Trimming at V came to 5 bases and at J to 0 bases, leaving 8 bases not matched to a gene. This CDR3 comprises 16 residues. As DNA, the CDR3 is TGTGCCACCAGTGGGCTAGACAGGGAGTACCAAGAGACCCAGTACTTC. This gives the protein CATSGLDREYQETQYF.

This chain joins TRBV10-3 and TRBJ1-1; TRBD1 matches 7 bases. Germline loops: CDR1 ENHRY, CDR2 SYGVKD. The junction had 5 bases not matched to a gene; V was cut back by 10 bases and J by 0 bases. The CDR3 consists of 13 residues. CDR3 in amino acids: CATGQGVNTEAFF. In nucleotides, the CDR3 is TGTGCCACCGGTCAGGGGGTGAACACTGAAGCTTTCTTT.

The V gene is TRBV2, the J gene TRBJ2-4; D perhaps matches TRBD1 (5 bases). Germline V gives CDR1 SNHLY, CDR2 FYNNEI. The CDR3 is 16 residues long. With 0 bases removed from V and 2 bases from J, the gap between germline ends came to 11 bases. CDR3 amino acids: CASSEALGLSKNIQYF. The CDR3 DNA reads TGTGCCAGCAGTGAAGCGTTGGGGCTCTCCAAAAACATTCAGTACTTC. Supplemented by reference TRBV2 and TRBJ2-4, the full variable domain reads EPEVTQTPSHQVTQMGQEVILRCVPISNHLYFYWYRQILGQKVEFLVSFYNNEISEKSEIFDDQFSVERPDGSNFTLKIRSTKLEDSAMYFCASSEALGLSKNIQYFGAGTRLSVL.

This clonotype was counted a few times. A much larger clone differs by one base, so this may be a read error. The gene calls are TRBV4-3 and TRBJ2-3, with 8 bases lining up with TRBD1. This CDR3 comprises 16 residues. Germline V gene sequence: CDR1 LGHNA, CDR2 YSLEER. CDR3 amino acids: CASGQSPTGGTDTQYF. In DNA form, the CDR3 reads TGCGCCAGCGGCCAAAGCCCGACAGGGGGCACAGATACGCAGTATTTT.

The V and J genes are TRBV7-3 and TRBJ2-1; D gene unclear. Per germline, CDR1 SGHTA and CDR2 FQGTGA. CDR3 length: 13 amino acids. V lost 3 bases to trimming and J lost 6 bases, with 9 bases between them. CDR3 coding DNA: TGTGCCAGCAGCTTTAATCCCAGCAATGAGCAGTTCTTC. It translates to CASSFNPSNEQFF.